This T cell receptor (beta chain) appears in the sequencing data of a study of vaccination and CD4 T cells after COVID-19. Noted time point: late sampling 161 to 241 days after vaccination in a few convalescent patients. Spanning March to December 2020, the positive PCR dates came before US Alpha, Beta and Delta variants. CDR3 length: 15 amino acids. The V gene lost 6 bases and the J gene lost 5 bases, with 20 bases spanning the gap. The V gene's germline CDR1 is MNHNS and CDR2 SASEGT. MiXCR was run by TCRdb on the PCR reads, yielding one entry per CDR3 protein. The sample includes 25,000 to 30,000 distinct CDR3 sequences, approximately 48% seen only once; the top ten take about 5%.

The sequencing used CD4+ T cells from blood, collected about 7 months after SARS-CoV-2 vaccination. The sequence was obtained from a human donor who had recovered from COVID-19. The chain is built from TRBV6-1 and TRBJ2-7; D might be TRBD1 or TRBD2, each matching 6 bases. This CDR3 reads CASRSVVEGGNEQYF. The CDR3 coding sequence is TGTGCCAGCAGGTCGGTTGTCGAGGGGGGTAACGAGCAGTACTTC.